Here is one T cell receptor (beta chain) with its context. This sample is drawn from a study of blood T cell repertoires in COVID-19. Background on the study: Samples came from the United States, Italy and Spain, spanning acute and convalescent COVID-19. The cDNA or gDNA used as material had been derived from T cells, B-cell-depleted T cells, or PBMCs.

Original methodology: Nucleated cell number was recorded as an estimate derived from reference gene primer amplification. Clones were sequenced by immunoSEQ multiplex PCR, and TCRdb holds only the in-frame ones, with some missing. V, J and clone size were drawn from that table, and D and trimming were deduced from the DNA. The sample includes tens of thousands of clones, approximately 80% of them seen just once. The Seattle patients joined while their infection was active and were tracked longitudinally afterward. Germline lookup yields CDR1 MNHEY and CDR2 SMNVEV (reference sequence). CDR3 length equals 15 residues. V gave up 6 bases and J gave up 2 bases; unmatched junction bases: 6.

The receptor was derived from a man in his 70s with COVID-19, enrolled during active disease. The sample consisted of peripheral blood. The chain uses TRBV27 and TRBJ1-5, with 8 bases identical to TRBD1. The CDR3 nucleotides are TGTGCCAGCAGAATGGGACAGGTGGGCAATCAGCCCCAGCATTTT. It translates to CASRMGQVGNQPQHF.